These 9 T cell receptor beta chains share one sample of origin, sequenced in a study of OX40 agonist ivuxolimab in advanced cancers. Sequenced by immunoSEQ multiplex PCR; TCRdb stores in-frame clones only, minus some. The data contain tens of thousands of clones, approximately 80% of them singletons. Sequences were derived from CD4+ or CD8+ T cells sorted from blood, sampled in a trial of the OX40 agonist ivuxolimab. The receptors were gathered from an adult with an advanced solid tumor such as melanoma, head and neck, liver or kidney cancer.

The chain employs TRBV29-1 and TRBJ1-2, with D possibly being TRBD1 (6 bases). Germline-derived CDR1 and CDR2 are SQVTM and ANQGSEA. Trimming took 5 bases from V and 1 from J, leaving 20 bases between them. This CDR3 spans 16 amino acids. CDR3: CSVRIGGLLFNYGYTF. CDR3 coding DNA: TGCAGCGTTAGAATTGGGGGGCTTCTCTTTAACTATGGCTACACCTTC.

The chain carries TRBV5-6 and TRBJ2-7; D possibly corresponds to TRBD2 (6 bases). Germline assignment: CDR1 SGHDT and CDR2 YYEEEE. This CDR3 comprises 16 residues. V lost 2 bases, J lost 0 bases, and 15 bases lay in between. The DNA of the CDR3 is TGTGCCAGCAGCTTAACCGGGACTTACTACTCCTACGAGCAGTACTTC. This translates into CASSLTGTYYSYEQYF. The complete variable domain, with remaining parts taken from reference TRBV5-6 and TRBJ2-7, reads DAGVTQSPTHLIKTRGQQVTLRCSPKSGHDTVSWYQQALGQGPQFIFQYYEEEERQRGNFPDRFSGHQFPNYSSELNVNALLLGDSALYLCASSLTGTYYSYEQYFGPGTRLTVT.

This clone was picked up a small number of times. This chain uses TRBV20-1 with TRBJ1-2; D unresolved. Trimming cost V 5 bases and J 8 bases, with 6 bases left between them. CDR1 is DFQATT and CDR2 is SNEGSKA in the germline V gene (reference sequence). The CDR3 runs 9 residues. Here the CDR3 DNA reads TGCAGTGCTCTGGGCGGCTACACCTTC. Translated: CSALGGYTF.

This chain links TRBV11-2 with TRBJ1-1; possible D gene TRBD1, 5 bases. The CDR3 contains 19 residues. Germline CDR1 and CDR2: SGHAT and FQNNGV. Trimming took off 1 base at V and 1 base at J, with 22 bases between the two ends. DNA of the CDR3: TGTGCCAGCAGCTTAGGATCTTCGACCGGGGGACGGGCGAACACTGAAGCTTTCTTT. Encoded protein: CASSLGSSTGGRANTEAFF.

CDR3 region: CASSLGDRDSPLHF. For the CDR3, the DNA is TGTGCCAGCAGCTTAGGGGACAGGGATTCACCCCTCCACTTT. The chain couples TRBV7-9 to TRBJ1-6, with 9 positions matching TRBD1. V was clipped by 1 base and J by 8 bases; unmatched bases: 0. CDR1 SEHNR and CDR2 FQNEAQ come from the germline V gene (reference sequence). The CDR3 runs to 14 residues.

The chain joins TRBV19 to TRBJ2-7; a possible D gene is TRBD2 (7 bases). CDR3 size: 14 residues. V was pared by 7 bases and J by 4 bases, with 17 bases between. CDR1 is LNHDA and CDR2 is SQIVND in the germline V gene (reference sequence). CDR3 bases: TGTGCCAGTAAAGAGGGAGGGGGAAGGTACGAGCAGTACTTC. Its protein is CASKEGGGRYEQYF.

The CDR3 region is CASSYRTGNYGYTF. The CDR3 DNA sequence: TGTGCCAGCAGTTACCGGACAGGGAACTATGGCTACACCTTC. This rearrangement joins TRBV6-5 to TRBJ1-2, with 8 bases matching TRBD1. CDR3 length: 14 amino acids. From germline, CDR1 is MNHEY and CDR2 SVGAGI. With V trimmed by 2 bases and J by 2 bases, 1 base remained unmatched.

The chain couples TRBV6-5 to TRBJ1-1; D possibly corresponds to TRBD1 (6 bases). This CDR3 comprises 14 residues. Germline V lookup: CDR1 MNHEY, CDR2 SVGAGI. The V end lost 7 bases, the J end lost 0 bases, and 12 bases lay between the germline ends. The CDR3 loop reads CASNGGPMNTEAFF. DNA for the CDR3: TGTGCCAGCAACGGGGGCCCAATGAACACTGAAGCTTTCTTT.

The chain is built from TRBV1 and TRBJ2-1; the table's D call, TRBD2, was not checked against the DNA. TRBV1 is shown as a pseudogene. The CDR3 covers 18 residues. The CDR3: CTSSLGLAGPLGYNEQFF. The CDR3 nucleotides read TGCACCAGCAGCCTCGGACTAGCGGGACCACTCGGCTACAATGAGCAGTTCTTC.